Listed here is a single T cell receptor beta chain. This sample is drawn from a study of long-term antiretroviral therapy in people with HIV. This was the immunoSEQ v3.0 assay at survey level. The protocol was immunoSEQ multiplex PCR, while the TCRdb copy is restricted to in-frame clones and leaves out a portion. The sample includes 25,000 or so clones, roughly 90% seen only once; the top ten take 4.1%. Germline CDR1 KGHSH, CDR2 LQKENI. The CDR3 has 18 amino acids. Trimming removed 4 bases from V and 0 bases from J, with 16 bases in between. The J gene is TRBJ2-6, the V gene TRBV18, with TRBD1 as a possible D gene (5 bases). Sequencing was performed on unsorted PBMCs, taken 0.5 years after starting antiretroviral therapy. The sequence came from a woman under 30 with HIV. Here the CDR3 reads CASSRSGPPFSGANVLTF. DNA of the CDR3: TGTGCCAGCTCACGGTCAGGGCCACCGTTCTCTGGGGCCAACGTCCTGACTTTC.